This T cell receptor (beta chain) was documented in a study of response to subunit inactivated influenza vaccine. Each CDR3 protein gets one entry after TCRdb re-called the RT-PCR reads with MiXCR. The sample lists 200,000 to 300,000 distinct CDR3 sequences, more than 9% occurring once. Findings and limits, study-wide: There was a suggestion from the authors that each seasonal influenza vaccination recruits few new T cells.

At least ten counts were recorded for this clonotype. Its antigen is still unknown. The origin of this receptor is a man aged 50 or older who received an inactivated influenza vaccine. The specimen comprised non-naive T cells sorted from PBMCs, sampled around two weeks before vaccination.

As DNA, the CDR3 is TGCAGCGCCTTCTTGAATACGCAGTATTTT. Protein sequence: CSAFLNTQYF. The chain carries TRBV29-1 and TRBJ2-3; D is unclear. This CDR3 contains 10 residues. Germline V gene sequence: CDR1 SQVTM, CDR2 ANQGSEA. V lost 7 bases, J lost 7 bases, and 9 bases lay in between.